These 30 T cell receptor beta chains came from one sample sequenced in a study of T cells after yellow fever vaccination. One entry per CDR3 protein, called by TCRdb with MiXCR from the 5' RACE reads. The sample contains 250,000 to 400,000 distinct CDR3 sequences, over 4% of which appear only once. The specimen was PBMCs, collected 5 days after the yellow fever booster vaccination. The receptors stem from a man younger than 35 who received the YFV17D yellow fever vaccine.

The V gene is TRBV18, the J gene TRBJ2-1; maybe TRBD2 (6 bases). Germline V gives CDR1 KGHSH, CDR2 LQKENI. The CDR3 loop spans 18 amino acids. V dropped 1 base and J dropped 4 bases, with 20 bases sitting between them. DNA of the CDR3: TGTGCCAGCTCACCACTTCCCGCGACGGGGGACCTATACAATGAGCAGTTCTTC. Translating it yields CASSPLPATGDLYNEQFF.

The chain uses TRBV7-9 and TRBJ1-4; D might be TRBD1 (5 bases). V lost 2 bases to trimming and J lost 8 bases, with 9 bases between them. Looked up from germline, CDR1 is SEHNR and CDR2 is FQNEAQ (reference sequence). The length of the CDR3 is 13 residues. Here the CDR3 DNA reads TGTGCCAGCAGCTTAAGCGGGGGAGAAAAACTGTTTTTT. It encodes CASSLSGGEKLFF.

This clonotype has just a few counts. The CDR3 sequence: CASSYSGQGRDEQFF. In DNA form, the CDR3 reads TGTGCCAGCAGTTACTCGGGGCAGGGCAGAGATGAGCAGTTCTTC. This chain connects TRBV6-5 to TRBJ2-1, with D possibly TRBD1 on 5 matching bases. CDR1 is MNHEY, CDR2 SVGAGI, per germline. V dropped 0 bases and J dropped 8 bases, with 14 bases sitting between them. The CDR3 is made up of 15 amino acids.

The J gene is TRBJ2-2, the V gene TRBV29-1, with a weak D call TRBD1 (6 bases). The V gene lost 5 bases and the J gene lost 1 base, with 8 bases spanning the gap. CDR3 size: 13 residues. Germline-derived CDR1 and CDR2 are SQVTM and ANQGSEA. The CDR3 reads CSVRRGNTGELFF. The DNA of the CDR3 is TGCAGCGTTCGCAGGGGGAACACCGGGGAGCTGTTTTTT.

This clonotype was observed at least ten times. This rearrangement joins TRBV4-1 to TRBJ2-1; 16 nucleotides align to TRBD2. CDR3 length: 16 residues. Germline-derived CDR1 and CDR2 are MGHRA and YSYEKL. V lost 8 bases to trimming and J lost 1 base; unmatched junction nucleotides: 2. The CDR3 coding sequence is TGCGCCAGCGGGACTAGCGGGGGGGCATCCTACAATGAGCAGTTCTTC. It yields the protein CASGTSGGASYNEQFF.

This clonotype came up a few times. The chain's CDR3 is CASSYRSGRDGYTF. CDR3 nucleotides: TGTGCCAGCAGTTACAGGTCCGGGAGGGATGGCTACACCTTC. The gene calls are TRBV6-5 and TRBJ1-2; D is unresolved. Trimming took 2 bases from V and 6 from J, leaving 13 bases between them. The CDR3 loop spans 14 amino acids. The germline V gene has CDR1 MNHEY and CDR2 SVGAGI.

The table lists this clonotype with a few counts. The chain joins TRBV29-1 to TRBJ2-5; perhaps D is TRBD1 or TRBD2 (6 bases each). Trimming shortened V by 7 bases and J by 5 bases, and 14 bases separated the two germline ends. Germline V gene data show CDR1 as SQVTM and CDR2 as ANQGSEA. The CDR3 is made up of 12 amino acids. The CDR3 loop is CSAGRGQETQYF. The CDR3 nucleotides read TGCAGCGCAGGTCGGGGGCAGGAGACCCAGTACTTC. Supplemented by reference TRBV29-1 and TRBJ2-5, the full variable domain reads SAVISQKPSRDICQRGTSLTIQCQVDSQVTMMFWYRQQPGQSLTLIATANQGSEATYESGFVIDKFPISRPNLTFSTLTVSNMSPEDSSIYLCSAGRGQETQYFGPGTRLLVL.

This clonotype has more than one count but fewer than ten. The chain carries TRBV6-1 and TRBJ2-7, with D possibly matching TRBD1 (7 bases). The CDR3 length is 11 residues. CDR1 and CDR2 (germline): MNHNS, SASEGT. The chain's CDR3 is CASSDPTGRNV. The CDR3 DNA reads TGTGCCAGCAGTGACCCGACAGGGAGGAACGTC.

The chain carries TRBV4-2 and TRBJ2-7; a possible D gene is TRBD1 (6 bases). Germline V CDR1 and CDR2: LGHNA, YNFKEQ. This CDR3 is 16 amino acids long. V shed 0 bases and J shed 2 bases, with 14 bases lying between them. As DNA, the CDR3 is TGTGCCAGCAGCCAAGAGGTAGGACAGTATACCTACGAGCAGTACTTC. Its translation is CASSQEVGQYTYEQYF.

As regards this clonotype: A read error may be the cause here, since a much bigger clone is one base away. J is TRBJ2-4 and V is TRBV3-1; D gene unclear. Germline V gives CDR1 LGHDT, CDR2 YNNKEL (reference sequence). The V and J ends lost 1 base and 9 bases respectively, with 7 bases between them. The CDR3 loop spans 12 amino acids. The CDR3 DNA reads TGTGCCAGCAGCCAAGTTTCTGGCATTCAGTACTTC. Its translation: CASSQVSGIQYF.

This clonotype was detected ten times or more. At one end the junction does not follow the germline gene, possibly because of a read error. The chain links TRBV6-2 or TRBV6-3 to TRBJ2-7, with D unresolved. This CDR3 is built from 14 residues. Germline V gives CDR1 MNHEY, CDR2 SVGEGT. CDR3 sequence: CASSRQASSYEQYF. Written as DNA, the CDR3 is TGCGCCAGCAGCCGGCAGGCTAGCTCCTACGAGCAGTACTTC.

This clonotype has a handful of counts. The gene calls are TRBV7-8 and TRBJ2-5; 7 nucleotides match TRBD2. This CDR3 spans 15 amino acids. J lost 2 bases, V lost 5 bases, and 8 bases had no gene match. Germline V gives CDR1 SGHVS, CDR2 FQNEAQ. CDR3 DNA: TGTGCCAGCAGCAAGGGGAGGGGATGGCAAGAGACCCAGTACTTC. Protein product: CASSKGRGWQETQYF.

This clonotype appeared a few times. The chain combines TRBV20-1 with TRBJ1-1, with unresolved D. The germline V gene has CDR1 DFQATT and CDR2 SNEGSKA (reference sequence). Trimming took off 7 bases at V and 5 bases at J, with 14 bases between the two ends. The CDR3 has 12 residues. CDR3 protein: CSDRPRGTEAFF. As DNA, the CDR3 is TGCAGTGACCGGCCCCGCGGGACTGAAGCTTTCTTT.

This clonotype was counted only a few times. The CDR3 loop is CASSQSLSGNEKLFF. CDR3 sequence (DNA): TGCGCCAGCAGCCAAAGCCTCTCGGGGAATGAAAAACTGTTTTTT. The chain carries TRBV4-3 and TRBJ1-4; D unresolved. CDR1 is LGHNA and CDR2 is YSLEER in the germline V gene. V lost 2 bases, J lost 5 bases, and 12 bases lay in between. The CDR3 has 15 amino acids.

This clonotype was counted a few times. This chain connects TRBV7-9 to TRBJ2-7; tentatively, D is TRBD2 (5 bases). The CDR3 contains 17 residues. V lost 1 base, J lost 3 bases, and 19 bases lay in between. Germline assignment: CDR1 SEHNR and CDR2 FQNEAQ (reference sequence). The CDR3 reads CASSLGEQAGKYYEQYV. The CDR3 coding sequence is TGTGCCAGCAGCTTAGGAGAGCAAGCCGGGAAATACTACGAGCAGTACGTC.

This clonotype has just a few counts. The chain recombines TRBV5-5 with TRBJ2-2; no firm D call. The CDR3 has 14 residues. The V end was cut by 0 bases, the J end by 5 bases, with 8 bases between. Germline assignment: CDR1 SGHKS and CDR2 YYEKEE (reference sequence). In DNA, the CDR3 is TGTGCCAGCAGCTTGGCAGGATTAACCGGGGAGCTGTTTTTT. Protein: CASSLAGLTGELFF.

This clonotype has only a few counts. The chain joins TRBV6-6 to TRBJ2-3; 7 bases map to TRBD1. The CDR3 extends over 14 amino acids. The V gene end was trimmed by 2 bases and the J gene end by 5 bases; junction bases not matched to a gene: 4. CDR1 is MNHNY and CDR2 is SVGAGI in the germline V gene (reference sequence). This CDR3 is CASSYTGAGDTQYF. The CDR3 region has the DNA TGTGCCAGCAGTTACACAGGGGCCGGAGATACGCAGTATTTT.

Only a few counts were recorded for this clonotype. CDR3: CSASEGGLRGQPQHF. In DNA, the CDR3 is TGCAGTGCCTCCGAGGGGGGGCTAAGGGGACAGCCCCAGCATTTT. This chain joins TRBV20-1 and TRBJ1-5, with D perhaps matching TRBD1 (6 bases). V shed 6 bases and J shed 7 bases, with 22 bases lying between them. There are 15 residues in the CDR3. Per germline, CDR1 DFQATT and CDR2 SNEGSKA (reference sequence).

The gene calls are TRBV20-1 and TRBJ1-1; 7 bases match TRBD1. The CDR3 is made up of 14 amino acids. The germline V gene encodes CDR1 DFQATT and CDR2 SNEGSKA (reference sequence). With V trimmed by 4 bases and J by 3 bases, 8 bases remained unmatched. Here the CDR3 reads CSANPTGSDTEAFF. CDR3 sequence (DNA): TGCAGTGCTAACCCGACAGGGTCCGACACTGAAGCTTTCTTT.

A note on this clonotype: The junction and the germline gene differ at one end; a read error may be behind it. The chain joins TRBV28 to TRBJ2-7; D might be TRBD2 (6 bases). CDR1 MDHEN and CDR2 SYDVKM come from the germline V gene. The length of the CDR3 is 9 residues. DNA for the CDR3: TGTGCCAGCAGTTTGAGGAGGGACTTC. Protein: CASSLRRDF.

This clonotype was seen only a few times. The chain recombines TRBV6-5 with TRBJ2-2; the D gene is possibly TRBD1 (6 bases). This CDR3 has 14 amino acids. Trimming pared 7 bases from V and 4 bases from J, leaving 13 bases between. CDR1 is MNHEY, CDR2 SVGAGI, per germline. The CDR3 loop is CASTVDRGTGELFF. The CDR3, as DNA: TGTGCCAGCACCGTGGACAGAGGCACCGGGGAGCTGTTTTTT.

CDR3 in DNA: TGTGCCAGCAGCTACTACACGACAGATACGCAGTATTTT. Its translation: CASSYYTTDTQYF. The V gene is TRBV9, the J gene TRBJ2-3, with D hard to call. The germline V and J ends were trimmed by 4 bases and 3 bases, with 9 bases remaining between them. Germline lookup yields CDR1 SGDLS and CDR2 YYNGEE. The CDR3 is 13 amino acids.

The sample holds a few counts of this clonotype. The chain joins TRBV5-1 to TRBJ2-5; D call uncertain. V gave up 4 bases and J gave up 2 bases, with 9 bases separating them. The CDR3 spans 13 residues. The V gene's germline CDR1 is SGHRS and CDR2 YFSETQ. CDR3 coding DNA: TGCGCCAGCAGCGTGGAGCGACAAGAGACCCAGTACTTC. Translated: CASSVERQETQYF.

This clonotype has only a few counts. This chain uses TRBV4-2 with TRBJ2-3; no definite D call. Germline CDR1 LGHNA, CDR2 YNFKEQ. The V and J ends lost 4 bases and 0 bases respectively, with 11 bases between them. The CDR3 sequence is 15 residues long. The CDR3 nucleotides are TGTGCCAGCAGCCTGGTCGAGAGCAGCACAGATACGCAGTATTTT. It specifies CASSLVESSTDTQYF.

The table lists this clonotype with a few counts. The V gene is TRBV10-3, the J gene TRBJ2-1; TRBD2 matches at 10 bases. With 6 bases clipped from V and 1 base from J, the junction kept 9 bases outside the gene matches. There are 17 residues in the CDR3. Germline values: CDR1 ENHRY, CDR2 SYGVKD. DNA for the CDR3: TGTGCCATCAGCCCATGGGTAGCGGGGGGATCCTACAATGAGCAGTTCTTC. This gives the protein CAISPWVAGGSYNEQFF.

This clonotype has at least ten counts. The V call is TRBV4-1, the J call TRBJ2-1; 8 bases match TRBD1. Germline-derived CDR1 and CDR2 are MGHRA and YSYEKL. The CDR3 has 16 amino acids. V shed 0 bases, J shed 5 bases, and the junction held 6 bases outside the gene matches. The CDR3 region is CASSQDQRTGNNEQFF. In DNA form, the CDR3 reads TGCGCCAGCAGCCAAGATCAAAGGACAGGGAACAATGAGCAGTTCTTC.

This clonotype was counted a few times. The V call is TRBV27, the J call TRBJ2-2; D is undetermined. CDR3 length equals 13 residues. V shed 0 bases and J shed 7 bases, with 6 bases lying between them. Germline V gene data show CDR1 as MNHEY and CDR2 as SMNVEV (reference sequence). Here the CDR3 reads CASSLSTNGELFF. CDR3 nucleotide sequence: TGTGCCAGCAGTTTATCGACGAACGGGGAGCTGTTTTTT.

V usage is TRBV5-4 and J usage is TRBJ2-5, with TRBD2 matching over 9 bases. CDR1 is SGHNT and CDR2 is YYREEE in the germline V gene (reference sequence). The CDR3 runs to 15 residues. V gave up 1 base and J gave up 4 bases; unmatched junction bases: 5. In nucleotides, the CDR3 is TGTGCCAGCAGCTTGCCGCTAGCGGGGTCAGAGACCCAGTACTTC. This sequence encodes CASSLPLAGSETQYF.

The V gene is TRBV20-1, the J gene TRBJ2-3; D unclear. The CDR3 consists of 11 residues. Germline CDR1 DFQATT, CDR2 SNEGSKA (reference sequence). V was cut by 4 bases and J by 4 bases, with 6 bases left in between. The CDR3 sequence: CSAKLADTQYF. The CDR3, as DNA: TGCAGTGCTAAGCTGGCAGATACGCAGTATTTT.

V is TRBV5-1 and J is TRBJ2-6; D ambiguous. The CDR3 sequence is 16 residues long. Germline V gene sequence: CDR1 SGHRS, CDR2 YFSETQ. Trimming shortened V by 0 bases and J by 6 bases, and 13 bases separated the two germline ends. CDR3 sequence: CASSLVTVYAANVLTF. CDR3 bases: TGCGCCAGCAGCTTGGTTACGGTTTATGCGGCCAACGTCCTGACTTTC.